A selection of T cell receptor beta chains follows, all from one sample in a study of cytomegalovirus exposure and HLA in healthy donors. Libraries were prepared by immunoSEQ multiplex PCR; TCRdb keeps only in-frame clonotypes and omits some of them. The sample holds under 140,000 clones; about 73% are singletons and the top ten take roughly 1.2%. Sample: PBMCs. The receptors stem from a woman under 40 in good health and CMV-seronegative. The conserved cysteine and the conserved F or W are not part of the CDR3 here. Not every row has a clone size; where given, it reads once, few, many or a size class.

V	length	J	size	CDR3
TRBV7-6	12	TRBJ1-5	NA	ASSPGAGGQPQH
TRBV25-1	13	TRBJ1-1	NA	ASTVSWGMNTEAF
TRBV4-3	13	TRBJ2-1	few	ASSQDYDRYNEQF
TRBV13	12	TRBJ1-1	NA	ASSTWTANTEAF
TRBV15	16	TRBJ2-3	once	ATSRDRGTSGRGDTQY
TRBV4-3	15	TRBJ2-1	NA	ASSQEPPGGLYNEQF
TRBV27	12	TRBJ2-3	NA	ASSLSDGTDTQY
TRBV5-1	13	TRBJ2-5	few	ASSPGTQYQETQY
TRBV5-4	13	TRBJ1-1	NA	ASSPGERMNTEAF
TRBV6-5	9	TRBJ1-2	NA	ASSSTSGYT
TRBV5-1	10	TRBJ1-2	few	ASSTGVYGYT
TRBV19	13	TRBJ1-4	few	ASSISQGSNEKLF
TRBV30	14	TRBJ1-5	few	AWSRGPTGSNQPQH
TRBV27	13	TRBJ2-1	once	ASRRSGISTNEQF
TRBV5-1	13	TRBJ1-2	NA	ASSLDGRPVDGYT
TRBV6-5	13	TRBJ2-2	NA	ASSYGQGGTGELF
TRBV5-6	17	TRBJ2-2	NA	ASSTIGDTYNANTGELF
TRBV7-2	14	TRBJ1-3	NA	ASSLAGPNSGNTIY
TRBV9	12	TRBJ2-7	NA	ASSVAEGSYEQY
TRBV5-1	15	TRBJ2-7	NA	ASSSDRGPRSGYEQY
TRBV6-1	9	TRBJ1-2	NA	ASRQGHGYT
TRBV19	13	TRBJ2-3	NA	ASSIDRESTDTQY
TRBV28	14	TRBJ2-2	NA	ASSLEQGVDTGELF
TRBV7-6	12	TRBJ2-7	NA	ASSPFSSSYEQY
TRBV9	12	TRBJ2-7	NA	ASSVAGETYEQY
TRBV28	13	TRBJ1-1	NA	ASSLSGVMNTEAF
TRBV6-5	13	TRBJ2-3	few	ASSYQRGPRDTQY
TRBV10-2	14	TRBJ2-1	NA	ATRTSGGTLLNEQF
TRBV2	14	TRBJ2-7	NA	ASSELALAGNYEQY
TRBV28	12	TRBJ1-2	NA	ASTGSPHQYGYT
TRBV4-2	13	TRBJ2-7	NA	ASSQDPNRSYEQY
TRBV29-1	11	TRBJ1-1	NA	SAGTGGFAEAF
TRBV29-1	9	TRBJ1-2	NA	SVVQGLDYT
TRBV7-9	12	TRBJ1-2	NA	ASSVEDGNYGYT
TRBV6-5	13	TRBJ2-1	NA	ASRLAGGTYNEQF